A selection of T cell receptor beta chains follows, all from one sample in a study of Graves' ophthalmopathy and Graves' hyperthyroidism. TCRdb re-called the multiplex PCR reads with MiXCR, one entry per CDR3 protein. The sample lists 200,000 to 250,000 distinct CDR3 sequences; around 42% were seen once. The sequenced material came from peripheral blood. The source is an adult man with Graves' ophthalmopathy. Both conserved end residues are part of each CDR3. A D gene is named only where the DNA matches it firmly. Only some rows state a clone size, as once, few, many or a class for expanded clones.

D	size	V	J	DNA	CDR3
TRBD1	.	TRBV7-9	TRBJ1-2	TGTGCCAGCAGCTCAGGGACAGGGAAGGGTCTTAACTATGGCTACACCTTC	CASSSGTGKGLNYGYTF
.	few	TRBV7-9	TRBJ1-5	TGTGCCAGCAGCTTGGGCGAATATAGCAATCAGCCCCAGCATTTT	CASSLGEYSNQPQHF
TRBD2	.	TRBV7-8	TRBJ2-5	TGTGCCAGCAGCTCGGGACTAGTCAAAGAGACCCAGTACTTC	CASSSGLVKETQYF
.	.	TRBV20-1	TRBJ1-3	TGCAGTGCTATAGGTCATCGGGGATTCGGAAACACCATATATTTT	CSAIGHRGFGNTIYF
.	.	TRBV5-5	TRBJ2-5	TGTGCCAGCAGCCTGCTGGGCGGGGTCCAAGAGACCCAGTACTTC	CASSLLGGVQETQYF
.	few	TRBV4-1	TRBJ2-7	TGCGCCAGCAGCCAAAGGGGGCTCGGGCGGGGGATGGTAGGCGAGCAGTACTTC	CASSQRGLGRGMVGEQYF
.	.	TRBV7-2	TRBJ1-5	TGTGCCAGCAGCTTAAATAGAGGGACAAGTAATAGCAATCAGCCCCAGCATTTT	CASSLNRGTSNSNQPQHF
TRBD1	many	TRBV7-2	TRBJ1-2	TGTGCCAGCAGCACCTACAGGGGGGGCGACTATGGCTACACCTTC	CASSTYRGGDYGYTF
.	.	TRBV20-1	TRBJ2-5	TGCAGTGCTGTCAGGGGACAAGAGACCCAGTACTTC	CSAVRGQETQYF
TRBD2	.	TRBV7-8	TRBJ2-7	TGTGCCAGCAGCTTAGCGGAGACTAGCACCGAGCAGTACTTC	CASSLAETSTEQYF
TRBD1	.	TRBV24-1	TRBJ2-2	TGTGCCACCAGTGATGCGGGCCCGGGACAGGGGTACACCGGGGAGCTGCTTTTT	CATSDAGPGQGYTGELLF
.	.	TRBV9	TRBJ1-2	TGTGCCAGCACCTTTTCCGGGGATTCCAGCTATGGCTACACCTTC	CASTFSGDSSYGYTF
.	.	TRBV6-2/TRBV6-3	TRBJ2-7	TGTGCCAGCAGTTACTCGGCTAGCTCCTACGAGCAGTACTTC	CASSYSASSYEQYF
.	.	TRBV4-1	TRBJ1-6	TGCGCCAGCAGCCAGTTAACAGGGACCCCCTCACCCCTCCACTTT	CASSQLTGTPSPLHF
.	.	TRBV7-2	TRBJ2-7	TGTGCCAGCAGCTTAGAAGGACTAAGTTTGTTTCGGGATTACGAGCAGTACTTC	CASSLEGLSLFRDYEQYF
.	.	TRBV2	TRBJ2-6	TGTGCCGGCACAAGGGGTACGGCCAACGTCCTGACTTTC	CAGTRGTANVLTF
.	.	TRBV10-1	TRBJ2-7	TGTGCCAGCATCCTAGATCCGGGTACGACCTACGAGCAGTACTTC	CASILDPGTTYEQYF
.	.	TRBV12-3/TRBV12-4	TRBJ1-5	TGTGCCAGCAACCTGCAGGGAGGCAATCAGCCCCAGCATTTT	CASNLQGGNQPQHF
TRBD1	.	TRBV20-1	TRBJ2-7	TGCAGTGCTAGAGAATGGACAGGGAACTACGAGCAGTACTTC	CSAREWTGNYEQYF
.	few	TRBV10-2	TRBJ2-7	TGCGCCAGCACCCCCGGGCAGGCTGGCTACGAGCAGTACTTC	CASTPGQAGYEQYF
.	.	TRBV29-1	TRBJ2-7	TGCAGCTCCCAGGAGCAGGGTAACGAGCAGTACTTC	CSSQEQGNEQYF
.	few	TRBV10-2	TRBJ2-7	TGCGCCAGCAGTGGAATCGACAGCGAGCAGTACTTC	CASSGIDSEQYF
TRBD1	.	TRBV5-1	TRBJ2-7	TGCGCCAGCAGCTTGGCGGGACAGGACGACGAGCAGTACTTC	CASSLAGQDDEQYF
.	many	TRBV7-2	TRBJ2-7	TGTGCCAGCAGCGCGCGTCAAGGGGGTATTGGGGACGAGCAGTACTTC	CASSARQGGIGDEQYF
.	few	TRBV5-1	TRBJ2-7	TGCGCCAGCAGCACCGCTCCACCGGTCTACGAGCAGTACTTC	CASSTAPPVYEQYF
.	few	TRBV6-5	TRBJ2-5	TGTGCCAGCAGTTACTCGACCGCGAGGCAAGAGACCCAGTACTTC	CASSYSTARQETQYF
.	few	TRBV6-4	TRBJ1-1	TGTGCCAGCAGTGCTTCCTCGGGGTCTGAAGCTTTCTTT	CASSASSGSEAFF
.	few	TRBV25-1	TRBJ2-7	TGTGCCAGCAGTTCCTCTAACATATACGAGCAGTACTTC	CASSSSNIYEQYF
TRBD1	many	TRBV19	TRBJ1-1	TGTGCCAGTAGCGGGGACAGGAACACTGAAGCTTTCTTT	CASSGDRNTEAFF
TRBD1	.	TRBV4-1	TRBJ1-2	TGCGCCAGCAGCCAAGATCTAAACAGGGGATATGGCTACACCTTC	CASSQDLNRGYGYTF
.	.	TRBV6-4	TRBJ2-7	TGTGCCAGCAGCACCCGCAAGTACGAGCAGTACTTC	CASSTRKYEQYF
.	.	TRBV7-9	TRBJ1-5	TGTGCCAGCAGCCCCGCCAGCAATCAGCCCCAGCATTTT	CASSPASNQPQHF
TRBD2	.	TRBV7-9	TRBJ2-5	TGTGCCAGCAGCTTGGGACTAGCGGTTATTGGGGAAGAGACCCAGTACTTC	CASSLGLAVIGEETQYF
TRBD1	.	TRBV20-1	TRBJ1-2	TGCAGTGCTCCGGGACAGTCTGGCTACACCTTC	CSAPGQSGYTF
.	few	TRBV20-1	TRBJ2-7	TGCAGTGCCATGGAAAAGGCGATATCCTACGAGCAGTACTTC	CSAMEKAISYEQYF
TRBD1	few	TRBV24-1	TRBJ1-5	TGTGCCACCAGTGAGGGGGACAGACCCTATCAGCCCCAGCATTTT	CATSEGDRPYQPQHF
.	many	TRBV7-2	TRBJ1-5	TGTGCCAGCAGCGTAGACGGGGCTAGGAATCAGCCCCAGCATTTT	CASSVDGARNQPQHF
TRBD2	.	TRBV20-1	TRBJ2-5	TGCAGTGCTAGCCCCGGGACTAAGGGAGAGACCCAGTACTTC	CSASPGTKGETQYF
.	few	TRBV6-5	TRBJ1-4	TGTGCCAGCAGTTACTCTCGGGCAACTAATGAAAAACTGTTTTTT	CASSYSRATNEKLFF
TRBD1	.	TRBV5-8	TRBJ1-2	TGTGCCAGCAGCGCGCACAGGGGTACCTATGGCTACACCTTC	CASSAHRGTYGYTF